This T cell receptor beta chain stems from a study of siplizumab effects on memory and regulatory T cells. This clone has just one count. Assay used: immunoSEQ multiplex PCR; TCRdb lists only in-frame clones, some missing. The sample comprises about 110,000 clones, roughly nine tenths of which are singletons, and 0.75% rests with the top ten. Germline CDR1 is SEHNR and CDR2 is FQNEAQ (reference sequence). The CDR3 contains 15 residues. The V end lost 2 bases, the J end lost 5 bases, and 15 bases lay between the germline ends. This chain uses TRBV7-9 with TRBJ1-1, with a possible D match to TRBD1 (6 bases). Source material: Tregs sorted from blood. This receptor was obtained from a human donor in good health. CDR3 residues: CASSLSPGEGTEAFF. Here the CDR3 DNA reads TGTGCCAGCAGCTTATCTCCAGGGGAGGGAACTGAAGCTTTCTTT. The full variable domain, with the rest looked up from reference TRBV7-9 and TRBJ1-1, is DTGVSQNPRHKITKRGQNVTFRCDPISEHNRLYWYRQTLGQGPEFLTYFQNEAQLEKSRLLSDRFSAERPKGSFSTLEIQRTEQGDSAMYLCASSLSPGEGTEAFFGQGTRLTVV.